Following are 20 T cell receptor beta chains from one sample sequenced in a study of early T cells in non-severe SARS-CoV-2 infection. TCRdb reanalysed the 5' RACE reads using MiXCR and keeps one entry per CDR3 protein. The repertoire holds 24,000 or so distinct CDR3 sequences, with roughly 6% as singletons. Sequencing was carried out using whole blood. These receptors all stem from an adult who was a healthcare worker with PCR-confirmed SARS-CoV-2 infection or an uninfected control (not recorded which).

The sample holds many counts of this clonotype. The chain links TRBV18 to TRBJ2-3, with D maybe TRBD2 (5 bases). Trimming removed 0 bases from V and 5 bases from J, with 15 bases in between. Germline V lookup: CDR1 KGHSH, CDR2 LQKENI. The CDR3 is made up of 16 amino acids. The CDR3 sequence is CASSPPGGGGGDTQYF. The DNA of the CDR3 is TGTGCCAGCTCACCACCCGGTGGCGGCGGAGGAGATACGCAGTATTTT.

The chain links TRBV18 to TRBJ2-1; 14 nucleotides align to TRBD2. J was trimmed by 7 bases and V by 3 bases; bases with no gene match: 5. CDR3 length: 16 amino acids. Germline CDR1 and CDR2: KGHSH and LQKENI. CDR3 protein: CASSPGLAGGPNEQFF. Here the CDR3 DNA reads TGTGCCAGCTCACCCGGACTAGCGGGGGGACCAAATGAGCAGTTCTTC. The full variable domain, completed using reference TRBV18 and TRBJ2-1, is NAGVMQNPRHLVRRRGQEARLRCSPMKGHSHVYWYRQLPEEGLKFMVYLQKENIIDESGMPKERFSAEFPKEGPSILRIQQVVRGDSAAYFCASSPGLAGGPNEQFFGPGTRLTVL.

This clonotype was picked up a small number of times. This rearrangement joins TRBV27 to TRBJ2-6; D possibly matches TRBD1 or TRBD2 (7 bases each). The germline gives CDR1 MNHEY, CDR2 SMNVEV (reference sequence). CDR3 length: 18 residues. V lost 6 bases and J 0 bases, leaving 18 bases between the germline ends. CDR3 sequence reads: CASSTGRDRTSGANVLTF. The CDR3 DNA is TGTGCCAGCAGCACTGGGAGGGACAGAACCTCTGGGGCCAACGTCCTGACTTTC.

This clonotype has ten or more counts. The chain employs TRBV5-6 and TRBJ2-3; 7 bases align to TRBD1. Trimming cost V 9 bases and J 3 bases; bases outside gene matches: 10. This CDR3 is 14 amino acids long. CDR1 is SGHDT, CDR2 YYEEEE, per germline. Here the CDR3 reads CATRTRGTTDTQYF. The CDR3 nucleotides are TGTGCCACCCGTACCAGGGGGACGACAGATACGCAGTATTTT. The whole variable domain, remainder taken from reference TRBV5-6 and TRBJ2-3, is DAGVTQSPTHLIKTRGQQVTLRCSPKSGHDTVSWYQQALGQGPQFIFQYYEEEERQRGNFPDRFSGHQFPNYSSELNVNALLLGDSALYLCATRTRGTTDTQYFGPGTRLTVL.

In this sample, this clonotype turned up many times. The rearrangement joins TRBV19 to TRBJ2-1; D is uncertain. The CDR3 loop spans 15 amino acids. CDR1 is LNHDA, CDR2 SQIVND, per germline (reference sequence). V gave up 0 bases and J gave up 4 bases, with 10 bases separating them. For the CDR3, the DNA is TGTGCCAGTAGTATAGATTGGAACAGTTACAATGAGCAGTTCTTC. Translation gives CASSIDWNSYNEQFF. Based on the CDR3 plus reference TRBV19 and TRBJ2-1, the full variable domain is DGGITQSPKYLFRKEGQNVTLSCEQNLNHDAMYWYRQDPGQGLRLIYYSQIVNDFQKGDIAEGYSVSREKKESFPLTVTSAQKNPTAFYLCASSIDWNSYNEQFFGPGTRLTVL.

The sample holds a few counts of this clonotype. The V call is TRBV2, the J call TRBJ1-5; D is ambiguous. The CDR3 is 14 amino acids. Germline CDR1 and CDR2: SNHLY and FYNNEI. V lost 7 bases to trimming and J lost 3 bases, with 13 bases between them. CDR3 in DNA: TGTGCCAGCAAGGGAGGACGACACAATCAGCCCCAGCATTTT. Translated, it gives CASKGGRHNQPQHF.

In this sample, this clonotype turned up many times. The rearrangement joins TRBV12-3 or TRBV12-4 to TRBJ1-2, with 8 positions matching TRBD1. CDR3 length equals 15 residues. V shed 4 bases and J 8 bases; nucleotides not matched to a gene: 12. CDR3 in DNA: TGTGCCAGCAGTTCCCAGGGGGCGAGGCTTGGGGGCTACACCTTC. Translated: CASSSQGARLGGYTF.

This clonotype has just a few counts. The DNA of the CDR3 is TGTGCCAGCAGCTTTCCCTCGGACTCGGGCGACACTGAAGCTTTCTTT. Translation gives CASSFPSDSGDTEAFF. V usage is TRBV7-2 and J usage is TRBJ1-1; the D is unclear. This CDR3 is built from 16 residues. V was cut by 3 bases and J by 3 bases, with 17 bases left in between. Germline V gene data show CDR1 as SGHTA and CDR2 as FQGNSA.

Ten or more counts support this clonotype. The CDR3 sequence is CSALAGSVGEQYF. The CDR3 DNA sequence: TGCAGCGCCCTAGCAGGGTCTGTCGGCGAGCAGTACTTC. The chain employs TRBV29-1 and TRBJ2-7, with D perhaps matching TRBD1 or TRBD2 (5 bases each). The germline V gene encodes CDR1 SQVTM and CDR2 ANQGSEA. This CDR3 region has 13 residues. The V and J ends lost 7 bases and 6 bases respectively, with 19 bases between them.

The table lists this clonotype with a few counts. This chain links TRBV6-5 with TRBJ2-1; TRBD2 might be the D (7 bases). The CDR3 is 14 residues long. Per the germline V gene, CDR1 is MNHEY and CDR2 is SVGAGI. V was cut by 7 bases and J by 10 bases, with 20 bases left in between. CDR3 DNA: TGTGCCAGCACCCGAGGGGGACTACGTTCCGAGCAGTTCTTC. It yields the protein CASTRGGLRSEQFF.

This clonotype was seen repeatedly, ten times or more. The rearrangement uses TRBV20-1 and TRBJ1-5; D call uncertain. Trimming took 3 bases from V and 0 from J, leaving 15 bases between them. This CDR3 is built from 16 residues. The germline CDR1 and CDR2 sequences are DFQATT and SNEGSKA (reference sequence). This CDR3 is CSASGQNSYSNQPQHF. The CDR3 DNA reads TGCAGTGCTAGCGGGCAGAACAGTTATAGCAATCAGCCCCAGCATTTT.

This clonotype appeared many times. This chain links TRBV20-1 with TRBJ2-1; 9 bases agree with TRBD2. This CDR3 contains 15 residues. The germline CDR1 and CDR2 sequences are DFQATT and SNEGSKA (reference sequence). The CDR3 protein is CSAARGGGVDNEQFF. In DNA, the CDR3 is TGCAGCGCCGCCCGGGGCGGGGGGGTAGACAATGAGCAGTTCTTC.

This clonotype appeared a few times. This sequence joins TRBV11-2 and TRBJ1-1, with D possibly being TRBD1 (6 bases). V lost 5 bases and J 8 bases, leaving 18 bases between the germline ends. Per the germline V gene, CDR1 is SGHAT and CDR2 is FQNNGV. The CDR3 consists of 14 residues. DNA for the CDR3: TGTGCCAGCAGCCAGCCGGGGGCAGGGGACGAAGCTTTCTTT. It translates to CASSQPGAGDEAFF.

At least ten counts were recorded for this clonotype. V usage is TRBV29-1 and J usage is TRBJ2-5; D may correspond to TRBD1 or TRBD2 (5 bases each). Germline CDR1 is SQVTM and CDR2 is ANQGSEA. The CDR3 spans 18 residues. Trimming removed 4 bases from V and 1 base from J, with 25 bases in between. CDR3 nucleotide sequence: TGCAGCGTTGTATCTCTTTTTGGCTTTGGGGGTCGCCAAGAGACCCAGTACTTC. Protein product: CSVVSLFGFGGRQETQYF.

The chain couples TRBV18 to TRBJ2-7; TRBD1 is a possible D gene (6 bases). The ends were cut back, 6 bases at V and 3 bases at J, with 15 bases in the middle. The CDR3 covers 14 residues. The germline V gene encodes CDR1 KGHSH and CDR2 LQKENI. The CDR3 DNA follows: TGTGCCAGCTCCCAGAGTACAGGGAACTACGAGCAGTACTTC. As protein: CASSQSTGNYEQYF.

This clonotype was recorded at least ten times. This chain uses TRBV7-2 with TRBJ2-3, with 7 positions matching TRBD1. CDR1 is SGHTA, CDR2 FQGNSA, per germline. V was pared by 2 bases and J by 10 bases, with 6 bases of the junction left unmatched. This CDR3 is built from 13 residues. The CDR3 bases are TGTGCCAGCAGCTTATTTGGGACAGTTGCGCAGTATTTT. The encoded protein is CASSLFGTVAQYF.

This clonotype was seen more than once but under ten times. The chain recombines TRBV20-1 with TRBJ1-1; 7 bases fit TRBD1. V trimming: 8 bases; J trimming: 8 bases; junction bases outside the gene matches: 14. CDR3 length: 13 amino acids. Germline lookup yields CDR1 DFQATT and CDR2 SNEGSKA (reference sequence). The chain's CDR3 is CSPTYKPDREAFF. CDR3 nucleotides: TGCAGTCCGACCTACAAACCGGACAGGGAAGCTTTCTTT.

This clonotype occurred many times. The rearrangement joins TRBV7-9 to TRBJ1-5; perhaps TRBD1 as D (5 bases). Germline V lookup: CDR1 SEHNR, CDR2 FQNEAQ (reference sequence). The CDR3 extends over 12 amino acids. V was pared by 6 bases and J by 9 bases, with 12 bases between. The CDR3 DNA follows: TGTGCCAGCAGTAGGGGCTTGGGGCCCCAGCATTTT. Residues: CASSRGLGPQHF. The complete variable domain, with remaining parts taken from reference TRBV7-9 and TRBJ1-5, reads DTGVSQNPRHKITKRGQNVTFRCDPISEHNRLYWYRQTLGQGPEFLTYFQNEAQLEKSRLLSDRFSAERPKGSFSTLEIQRTEQGDSAMYLCASSRGLGPQHFGDGTRLSIL.

The genes are TRBV7-9 and TRBJ2-1, with 8 bases lining up with TRBD2. CDR1 is SEHNR, CDR2 FQNEAQ, per germline (reference sequence). The CDR3 sequence is 15 residues long. V lost 5 bases and J lost 5; bases outside the gene matches: 8. The CDR3 DNA reads TGTGCCAGCAGCCCCGGTACTAGCGGAAACAATGAGCAGTTCTTC. Amino acid sequence: CASSPGTSGNNEQFF.

This clonotype was seen more than once but under ten times. In nucleotides, the CDR3 is TGCAGCGCCTATGCAGGGGCCCAAGAGACCCAGTACTTC. This sequence encodes CSAYAGAQETQYF. The chain joins TRBV29-1 to TRBJ2-5, with a tentative D call TRBD1 (6 bases). CDR1 is SQVTM and CDR2 is ANQGSEA in the germline V gene. The CDR3 is 13 amino acids. V was cut by 7 bases and J by 1 base, with 13 bases left in between.